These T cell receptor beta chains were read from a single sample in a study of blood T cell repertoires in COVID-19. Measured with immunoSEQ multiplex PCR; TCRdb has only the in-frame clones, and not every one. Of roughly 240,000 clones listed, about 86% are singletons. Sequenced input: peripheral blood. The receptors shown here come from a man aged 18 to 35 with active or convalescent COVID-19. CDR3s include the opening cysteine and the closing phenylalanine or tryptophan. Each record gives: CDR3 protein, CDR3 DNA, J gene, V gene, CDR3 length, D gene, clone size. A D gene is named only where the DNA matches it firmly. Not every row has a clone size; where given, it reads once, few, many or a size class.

CDR3aa: CASSGLAVGELFF
CDR3nt: TGTGCCAGCAGCGGGCTCGCGGTCGGGGAGCTGTTTTTT
j_gene: TRBJ2-2
v_gene: TRBV9
len: 13
d_gene: .
abundance: .

CDR3aa: CASSYQWAGATFF
CDR3nt: TGTGCCAGCAGTTACCAATGGGCCGGTGCGACTTTCTTT
j_gene: TRBJ1-1
v_gene: TRBV6-2/TRBV6-3
len: 13
d_gene: .
abundance: .

CDR3aa: CASSYLAGGDTQYF
CDR3nt: TGTGCCAGCAGTTACCTTGCGGGAGGGGATACGCAGTATTTT
j_gene: TRBJ2-3
v_gene: TRBV6-5
len: 14
d_gene: TRBD2
abundance: .

CDR3aa: CASSGFPGELFF
CDR3nt: TGTGCCAGCAGCGGTTTTCCCGGGGAGCTGTTTTTT
j_gene: TRBJ2-2
v_gene: TRBV6-5
len: 12
d_gene: .
abundance: .

CDR3aa: CASSYSRGYRSSPLHF
CDR3nt: TGTGCCAGCAGTTACTCGAGGGGGTATAGGAGTTCACCCCTCCACTTT
j_gene: TRBJ1-6
v_gene: TRBV6-5
len: 16
d_gene: .
abundance: few

CDR3aa: CASSSQGARETQYF
CDR3nt: TGCGCCAGCAGCTCCCAGGGGGCAAGGGAGACCCAGTACTTC
j_gene: TRBJ2-5
v_gene: TRBV5-1
len: 14
d_gene: TRBD1
abundance: .

CDR3aa: CAWSVGVLARVNEQFF
CDR3nt: TGTGCCTGGAGTGTAGGGGTCCTAGCGCGAGTCAATGAGCAGTTCTTC
j_gene: TRBJ2-1
v_gene: TRBV30
len: 16
d_gene: .
abundance: .

CDR3aa: CASSLGPLEEQYF
CDR3nt: TGCGCCAGCAGCCTGGGGCCCCTTGAAGAGCAGTACTTC
j_gene: TRBJ2-7
v_gene: TRBV5-1
len: 13
d_gene: .
abundance: .

CDR3aa: CASRREYNEQFF
CDR3nt: TGTGCCAGCAGGAGGGAGTACAATGAGCAGTTCTTC
j_gene: TRBJ2-1
v_gene: TRBV2
len: 12
d_gene: .
abundance: .

CDR3aa: CASCAGATDTQYF
CDR3nt: TGTGCCAGCTGCGCAGGGGCCACAGATACGCAGTATTTT
j_gene: TRBJ2-3
v_gene: TRBV28
len: 13
d_gene: .
abundance: once

CDR3aa: CASSVGTGTGQPQHF
CDR3nt: TGTGCCAGCAGCGTAGGGACCGGGACAGGACAGCCCCAGCATTTT
j_gene: TRBJ1-5
v_gene: TRBV9
len: 15
d_gene: TRBD1
abundance: few

CDR3aa: CAWGRSGANVLTF
CDR3nt: TGTGCCTGGGGGCGGTCTGGGGCCAACGTCCTGACTTTC
j_gene: TRBJ2-6
v_gene: TRBV30
len: 13
d_gene: .
abundance: .

CDR3aa: CASSLGGQGSNTIYF
CDR3nt: TGTGCCAGCAGTTTAGGAGGACAGGGGTCAAACACCATATATTTT
j_gene: TRBJ1-3
v_gene: TRBV28
len: 15
d_gene: TRBD1
abundance: .

CDR3aa: CATSRGGQMNTEAFF
CDR3nt: TGTGCCACCAGCAGAGGAGGACAAATGAACACTGAAGCTTTCTTT
j_gene: TRBJ1-1
v_gene: TRBV15
len: 15
d_gene: .
abundance: .

CDR3aa: CASSYGTLVGTVNTEAFF
CDR3nt: TGTGCCAGCAGCTATGGGACTTTGGTGGGGACGGTAAACACTGAAGCTTTCTTT
j_gene: TRBJ1-1
v_gene: TRBV25-1
len: 18
d_gene: .
abundance: once

CDR3aa: CASSVLDQPQHF
CDR3nt: TGTGCCAGCAGTGTTTTAGATCAGCCCCAGCATTTT
j_gene: TRBJ1-5
v_gene: TRBV2
len: 12
d_gene: .
abundance: .

CDR3aa: CASSWGAGELFF
CDR3nt: TGTGCCAGCAGTTGGGGGGCCGGGGAGCTGTTTTTT
j_gene: TRBJ2-2
v_gene: TRBV6-5
len: 12
d_gene: .
abundance: .

CDR3aa: CASSDRQYEQYF
CDR3nt: TGTGCCAGCAGTGACCGACAGTACGAGCAGTACTTC
j_gene: TRBJ2-7
v_gene: TRBV2
len: 12
d_gene: .
abundance: .

CDR3aa: CASSPGGLGSPLHF
CDR3nt: TGTGCCAGCAGCCCTGGAGGGTTGGGTTCACCCCTCCACTTT
j_gene: TRBJ1-6
v_gene: TRBV28
len: 14
d_gene: .
abundance: .

CDR3aa: CASSFPGQGTYGYTF
CDR3nt: TGTGCCAGCAGTTTTCCGGGACAGGGAACCTATGGCTACACCTTC
j_gene: TRBJ1-2
v_gene: TRBV28
len: 15
d_gene: TRBD1
abundance: .

CDR3aa: CASGSPDRAYGYTF
CDR3nt: TGTGCTAGTGGTTCCCCGGACAGGGCCTATGGCTACACCTTC
j_gene: TRBJ1-2
v_gene: TRBV12-5
len: 14
d_gene: TRBD1
abundance: .

CDR3aa: CASSHTGTGTEAFF
CDR3nt: TGCGCCAGCAGCCACACCGGGACAGGGACTGAAGCTTTCTTT
j_gene: TRBJ1-1
v_gene: TRBV4-3
len: 14
d_gene: TRBD1
abundance: .

CDR3aa: CASFPRETQYF
CDR3nt: TGTGCCAGTTTTCCCCGGGAGACCCAGTACTTC
j_gene: TRBJ2-5
v_gene: TRBV27
len: 11
d_gene: .
abundance: .

CDR3aa: CASSPGQGYEQFF
CDR3nt: TGTGCCAGCAGCCCGGGACAGGGGTATGAGCAGTTCTTC
j_gene: TRBJ2-1
v_gene: TRBV12-3/TRBV12-4
len: 13
d_gene: TRBD1
abundance: .

CDR3aa: CASSLASGRASNEQFF
CDR3nt: TGTGCCAGCAGCTTAGCGAGCGGGAGGGCCTCGAATGAGCAGTTCTTC
j_gene: TRBJ2-1
v_gene: TRBV7-2
len: 16
d_gene: TRBD2
abundance: .

CDR3aa: CASSQGREQGFGGELFF
CDR3nt: TGTGCCAGCAGCCAAGGCAGAGAGCAGGGCTTTGGCGGGGAGCTGTTTTTT
j_gene: TRBJ2-2
v_gene: TRBV4-2
len: 17
d_gene: .
abundance: .

CDR3aa: CASRREEGEVKPQHF
CDR3nt: TGTGCCAGCAGACGTGAAGAAGGGGAGGTAAAGCCCCAGCATTTT
j_gene: TRBJ1-5
v_gene: TRBV28
len: 15
d_gene: .
abundance: .

CDR3aa: CASSRNTLRAEAFF
CDR3nt: TGTGCCAGCAGTCGAAACACTCTGAGGGCTGAAGCTTTCTTT
j_gene: TRBJ1-1
v_gene: TRBV3-1/TRBV3-2
len: 14
d_gene: .
abundance: once

CDR3aa: CATSSPRGQGYNEQFF
CDR3nt: TGTGCCACCAGCAGCCCCAGAGGACAGGGGTACAATGAGCAGTTCTTC
j_gene: TRBJ2-1
v_gene: TRBV15
len: 16
d_gene: TRBD1
abundance: .

CDR3aa: CASSSINGGAYMNTEAFF
CDR3nt: TGTGCCAGCAGCTCAATCAACGGGGGAGCCTACATGAACACTGAAGCTTTCTTT
j_gene: TRBJ1-1
v_gene: TRBV3-1/TRBV3-2
len: 18
d_gene: .
abundance: .

CDR3aa: CATGQGTEAFF
CDR3nt: TGTGCCACCGGACAGGGCACTGAAGCTTTCTTT
j_gene: TRBJ1-1
v_gene: TRBV24-1
len: 11
d_gene: TRBD1
abundance: once

CDR3aa: CAWSDFRVAQPQHF
CDR3nt: TGTGCCTGGAGTGACTTCAGGGTGGCGCAGCCCCAGCATTTT
j_gene: TRBJ1-5
v_gene: TRBV30
len: 14
d_gene: .
abundance: .

CDR3aa: CAWSPLAGTIYGYTF
CDR3nt: TGTGCCTGGAGTCCCCTGGCAGGAACAATCTATGGCTACACCTTC
j_gene: TRBJ1-2
v_gene: TRBV30
len: 15
d_gene: .
abundance: few

CDR3aa: CASSLAQGIYSPLHF
CDR3nt: TGTGCCAGCAGCTTAGCGCAGGGTATTTATTCACCCCTCCACTTT
j_gene: TRBJ1-6
v_gene: TRBV7-8
len: 15
d_gene: .
abundance: .

CDR3aa: CSVVGGSLSNYGYTF
CDR3nt: TGCAGCGTTGTTGGGGGGTCCCTTTCTAACTATGGCTACACCTTC
j_gene: TRBJ1-2
v_gene: TRBV29-1
len: 15
d_gene: .
abundance: .

CDR3aa: CASSTLPGGTVTYEQYF
CDR3nt: TGCGCCAGCAGCACCCTCCCCGGCGGCACGGTTACCTACGAGCAGTACTTC
j_gene: TRBJ2-7
v_gene: TRBV5-1
len: 17
d_gene: .
abundance: .

CDR3aa: CASSQDWGSTSEQYF
CDR3nt: TGCGCCAGCAGCCAAGATTGGGGTTCTACTAGCGAGCAGTACTTC
j_gene: TRBJ2-7
v_gene: TRBV4-1
len: 15
d_gene: .
abundance: .

CDR3aa: CASSQEGLNSPLHF
CDR3nt: TGTGCCAGCAGCCAAGAGGGACTAAATTCACCCCTCCACTTT
j_gene: TRBJ1-6
v_gene: TRBV3-1/TRBV3-2
len: 14
d_gene: .
abundance: .

CDR3aa: CATSDRQTNQPQHF
CDR3nt: TGTGCCACCAGTGATCGACAGACTAATCAGCCCCAGCATTTT
j_gene: TRBJ1-5
v_gene: TRBV24-1
len: 14
d_gene: .
abundance: .

CDR3aa: CASSPRAVNTEAFF
CDR3nt: TGTGCCAGCTCCCCCCGCGCGGTGAACACTGAAGCTTTCTTT
j_gene: TRBJ1-1
v_gene: TRBV9
len: 14
d_gene: .
abundance: .

CDR3aa: CASSVEGQGVGGNTIYF
CDR3nt: TGTGCCAGCAGCGTAGAGGGACAGGGGGTCGGTGGAAACACCATATATTTT
j_gene: TRBJ1-3
v_gene: TRBV9
len: 17
d_gene: TRBD1
abundance: .

CDR3aa: CASSYRDRRGYTF
CDR3nt: TGTGCCAGCAGTTACCGGGACAGGCGGGGCTACACCTTC
j_gene: TRBJ1-2
v_gene: TRBV27
len: 13
d_gene: TRBD1
abundance: .

CDR3aa: CASSVAPGATDTQYF
CDR3nt: TGTGCCAGCAGCGTAGCCCCGGGAGCCACCGATACGCAGTATTTT
j_gene: TRBJ2-3
v_gene: TRBV9
len: 15
d_gene: .
abundance: .